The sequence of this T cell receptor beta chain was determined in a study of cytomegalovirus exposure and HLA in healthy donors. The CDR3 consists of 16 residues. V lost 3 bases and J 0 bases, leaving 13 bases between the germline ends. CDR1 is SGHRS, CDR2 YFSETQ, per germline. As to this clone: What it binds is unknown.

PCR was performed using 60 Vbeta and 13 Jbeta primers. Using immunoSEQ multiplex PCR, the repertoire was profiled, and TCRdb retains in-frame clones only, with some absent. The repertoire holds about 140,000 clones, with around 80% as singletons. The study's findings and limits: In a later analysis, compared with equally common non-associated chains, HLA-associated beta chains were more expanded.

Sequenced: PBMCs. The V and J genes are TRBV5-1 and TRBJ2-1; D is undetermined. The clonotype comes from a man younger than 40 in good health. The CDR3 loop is CASSSGFSSSYNEQFF. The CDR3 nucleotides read TGCGCCAGCAGCTCCGGGTTCTCGAGCTCCTACAATGAGCAGTTCTTC. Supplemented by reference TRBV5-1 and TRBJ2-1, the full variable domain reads KAGVTQTPRYLIKTRGQQVTLSCSPISGHRSVSWYQQTPGQGLQFLFEYFSETQRNKGNFPGRFSGRQFSNSRSEMNVSTLELGDSALYLCASSSGFSSSYNEQFFGPGTRLTVL.